This T cell receptor (beta chain) was captured in a study of T cells after posttransplantation cyclophosphamide. Findings and limits, study-wide: After PTCy, TRB diversity resembled that of CNI/methotrexate controls. Tissue-infiltrating T cells from skin or gut overlapped little with blood T cells. Donor-recipient repertoire similarity was low at 1-2 months, rising over year one.

Repertoires were generated with immunoSEQ multiplex PCR, while TCRdb's copy carries only in-frame clones and drops some. The repertoire has 66,000 or so clones, roughly 93% of them found once; the top ten carry roughly 3%. This clone was seen once. Its target is not known. V dropped 1 base and J dropped 1; count of bases not matched to a gene: 3. Per the germline V gene, CDR1 is SGHAT and CDR2 is FQNNGV. The CDR3 extends over 15 amino acids. The sequenced material came from PBMCs. V is TRBV11-2 and J is TRBJ2-7, with 8 bases that match TRBD2. The TCR was taken from a woman between 25 and 40 years old in good health and a related stem cell transplant donor. In DNA, the CDR3 is TGTGCCAGCAGCTTAGGGTTAGCGGGGTCCTACGAGCAGTACTTC. Amino acid sequence: CASSLGLAGSYEQYF.